Listed here are 9 T cell receptor beta chains from one sample, sequenced in a study of regulatory dendritic cells for organ transplantation. Their cognate antigens are unknown. Libraries were prepared by immunoSEQ multiplex PCR; TCRdb keeps only in-frame clonotypes and omits some of them. This table has some 10,000 clones, about 85% appearing once. Sorted T cells were CFSE-labeled and cultured four to five days with allogeneic regulatory or mature dendritic cells at 1:10. Sequencing was carried out using memory CD4+ T cells from blood cultured with dendritic cells. Stated subset: CD45RO+ memory T cells. The receptors derive from a human donor in good health.

V usage is TRBV28 and J usage is TRBJ2-7; the D gene is possibly TRBD2 (6 bases). The CDR3 loop spans 15 amino acids. The germline V gene has CDR1 MDHEN and CDR2 SYDVKM. Trimming removed 3 bases from V and 0 bases from J, with 12 bases in between. CDR3 in amino acids: CASSFSAGFSYEQYF. The CDR3 bases are TGTGCCAGCAGTTTCTCGGCGGGGTTCTCCTACGAGCAGTACTTC.

The DNA of the CDR3 is TGTGCCAGCAGCTTAGCTATAGATACGCAGTATTTT. Its translation is CASSLAIDTQYF. The J gene is TRBJ2-3, the V gene TRBV7-2; D is undetermined. Germline V CDR1 and CDR2: SGHTA, FQGNSA. This CDR3 is built from 12 residues. V lost 0 bases and J lost 5, with 3 bases in between.

V gene TRBV28 combines with J gene TRBJ2-2; no firm D call. The germline gives CDR1 MDHEN, CDR2 SYDVKM. The CDR3 totals 12 residues. V lost 6 bases, J lost 8 bases, and 10 bases lay in between. CDR3 loop: CASREPSGELFF. DNA for the CDR3: TGTGCCAGCAGAGAACCGTCAGGGGAGCTGTTTTTT.

The chain recombines TRBV7-9 with TRBJ1-1; no reliable D call. This CDR3 has 13 amino acids. V was cut by 11 bases and J by 1 base, with 14 bases left in between. Germline V lookup: CDR1 SEHNR, CDR2 FQNEAQ (reference sequence). The CDR3, as DNA: TGTGCCGGCGATCGAGGGAGGAACACTGAAGCTTTCTTT. It yields the protein CAGDRGRNTEAFF.

V is TRBV15 and J is TRBJ2-7; D assignment may be TRBD1 or TRBD2 (6 bases each). This CDR3 spans 14 amino acids. Trimming took off 1 base at V and 6 bases at J, with 13 bases between the two ends. Germline V gene lookup returns CDR1 LNHNV and CDR2 YYDKDF (reference sequence). The CDR3 DNA sequence: TGTGCCACCAGCAGAGCTGGGGGGCCAGCCGAGCAGTACTTC. It encodes CATSRAGGPAEQYF.

The chain uses TRBV7-3 and TRBJ2-1, with 9 bases aligning to TRBD2. Losses at the gene ends were 5 bases for V and 4 bases for J; bases not matched to a gene: 6. Germline CDR1 reads SGHTA; CDR2 reads FQGTGA. This CDR3 is built from 15 residues. CDR3 in DNA: TGTGCCAGCAGCCCTCTAGCGGGACAATACAATGAGCAGTTCTTC. Its translation is CASSPLAGQYNEQFF.

The CDR3 DNA reads TGTGCCAGCACCTTAAGCGGGGGCTCCTACGAGCAGTACTTC. It encodes CASTLSGGSYEQYF. The gene calls are TRBV28 and TRBJ2-7; 8 nucleotides line up with TRBD2. This CDR3 region has 14 residues. J gave up 0 bases and V 7 bases, and 5 bases lay outside the gene matches. CDR1 MDHEN and CDR2 SYDVKM come from the germline V gene.

This clone occurred once. J is TRBJ2-7 and V is TRBV4-3; D remains unclear. Trimming pared 0 bases from V and 0 bases from J, leaving 9 bases between. This CDR3 spans 15 amino acids. CDR1 is LGHNA, CDR2 YSLEER, per germline. CDR3 sequence: CASSQDLGYSYEQYF. The CDR3 nucleotides read TGCGCCAGCAGCCAAGATCTAGGATACTCCTACGAGCAGTACTTC.

DNA for the CDR3: TGTGCCAGCAGAACAGGGGTAGGGACTGAAGCTTTCTTT. Translating it yields CASRTGVGTEAFF. The chain has TRBV6-1 and TRBJ1-1; 7 bases match TRBD1. Germline CDR1 and CDR2: MNHNS and SASEGT. The CDR3 contains 13 residues. V dropped 6 bases and J dropped 5; count of bases not matched to a gene: 6.